This T cell receptor (beta chain) is drawn from a study of STAT5B mutations in CD4+ large granular lymphocyte leukemia. V was clipped by 5 bases and J by 7 bases; unmatched bases: 10. CDR3 length equals 14 residues. Germline V CDR1 and CDR2: MNHEY, SMNVEV (reference sequence). As handled by the study authors: Lowest detectable productive clonotype frequency was 2.59 x 10-5. Libraries were prepared by immunoSEQ multiplex PCR; TCRdb keeps only in-frame clonotypes and omits some of them. The DNA was the basis for D and trimming; V, J and clone size are from that table. The profile shows about 45,000 clones, approximately 86% of them singletons.

The clonotype originates from a human donor in good health. The source material was CD4+ T cells from blood buffy coats. This chain joins TRBV27 and TRBJ2-7; 8 bases are a match to TRBD1. CDR3 protein: CASSPRQGMGEQYF. The CDR3 bases are TGTGCCAGCAGTCCGAGACAGGGGATGGGGGAGCAGTACTTC.